The 9 T cell receptor beta chains given below trace back to one sample, sequenced in a study of blood T cell repertoires in COVID-19. Produced via immunoSEQ multiplex PCR; TCRdb's table is partial and in-frame only. The table shows under 95,000 clones, with around 88% occurring only once. Sequencing was performed on peripheral blood. Receptors originate from a man aged 60 to 69 with acute or convalescent COVID-19.

The CDR3 here is CASSEVGGRGDEAFF. The CDR3 DNA reads as TGTGCCAGCAGTGAAGTGGGGGGCAGGGGGGATGAAGCTTTCTTT. The V gene is TRBV6-1, the J gene TRBJ1-1; TRBD1 aligns across 7 bases. Germline V CDR1 and CDR2: MNHNS, SASEGT. This CDR3 is built from 15 residues. With 1 base clipped from V and 7 bases from J, the junction kept 9 bases outside the gene matches.

The rearrangement uses TRBV5-4 and TRBJ2-5; 10 positions match TRBD1. This CDR3 spans 14 amino acids. Germline assignment: CDR1 SGHNT and CDR2 YYREEE (reference sequence). Losses at the gene ends were 5 bases for V and 4 bases for J; bases not matched to a gene: 5. The CDR3 sequence: CASRPGTGVETQYF. CDR3 coding DNA: TGTGCCAGCAGGCCCGGGACAGGGGTAGAGACCCAGTACTTC.

The rearrangement links TRBV27 to TRBJ1-1, with TRBD1 matching 9 bases. Germline CDR1 reads MNHEY; CDR2 reads SMNVEV (reference sequence). V lost 2 bases and J lost 6; bases outside the gene matches: 1. This CDR3 is 13 amino acids long. CDR3 sequence: CASSLRDRAEAFF. CDR3 nucleotides: TGTGCCAGCAGTTTAAGGGACAGGGCTGAAGCTTTCTTT.

V is TRBV5-6 and J is TRBJ1-1; D is perhaps TRBD1 (6 bases). This CDR3 contains 13 residues. Germline CDR1 reads SGHDT; CDR2 reads YYEEEE. Trimming took 5 bases from V and 1 from J, leaving 9 bases between them. This CDR3 is CASSSTGNTEAFF. The CDR3 region has the DNA TGTGCCAGCAGTTCGACAGGGAACACTGAAGCTTTCTTT.

This rearrangement joins TRBV10-1 to TRBJ1-3; perhaps TRBD1 as D (5 bases). The CDR3 loop spans 11 amino acids. Trimming removed 3 bases from V and 13 bases from J, with 10 bases in between. Germline assignment: CDR1 WNHNN and CDR2 SYGVQD (reference sequence). CDR3 bases: TGCGCCAGCAGTGAAGGGGTGGGTATATATTTT. Amino acids: CASSEGVGIYF.

This clone has just one count. The rearrangement uses TRBV4-2 and TRBJ2-5; 8 bases are shared with TRBD2. Losses at the gene ends were 2 bases for V and 7 bases for J; bases not matched to a gene: 12. In germline, CDR1 is LGHNA, CDR2 YNFKEQ. The CDR3 has 16 residues. CDR3 nucleotides: TGTGCCAGCAGCCAACGGGACGCGGGGGGCCAGGGGACCCAGTACTTC. The encoded protein is CASSQRDAGGQGTQYF.

The gene calls are TRBV6-5 and TRBJ1-2; D is possibly TRBD1 (6 bases). Per the germline V gene, CDR1 is MNHEY and CDR2 is SVGAGI. The germline V and J ends were trimmed by 4 bases and 1 base, with 7 bases remaining between them. The length of the CDR3 is 13 residues. The CDR3 region has the DNA TGTGCCAGCAGTTGGGACAATAACTATGGCTACACCTTC. As protein: CASSWDNNYGYTF.

V usage is TRBV3-1 (or the pseudogene TRBV3-2) and J usage is TRBJ1-6; D unclear. V was cut by 5 bases and J by 7 bases, with 12 bases left in between. CDR1 LGHDT and CDR2 YNNKEL come from the germline V gene (reference sequence). The CDR3 is 14 residues long. The CDR3 region is CASSAIGPNSPLHF. CDR3 sequence (DNA): TGTGCCAGCAGCGCGATTGGGCCCAATTCACCCCTCCACTTT.

The J gene is TRBJ2-7, the V gene TRBV29-1; 9 bases agree with TRBD1. Germline V gives CDR1 SQVTM, CDR2 ANQGSEA. The CDR3 length is 12 residues. J lost 6 bases, V lost 7 bases, and 7 bases had no gene match. In nucleotides, the CDR3 is TGCAGCGCATTGACAGGGGGTAGCGAGCAGTACTTC. Its protein is CSALTGGSEQYF.